The 9 T cell receptor beta chains below were found in one sample sequenced in a study of blood T cell repertoires in COVID-19. Here immunoSEQ multiplex PCR was the method, and the copy in TCRdb shows in-frame clones only, minus some. The sample consists of about 110,000 clones, 84% of them appearing once. The sequencing sample was made of peripheral blood. The receptors come from a woman in her fifties or sixties with acute or convalescent COVID-19.

As regards this clone: A read error may account for a junction end that differs from germline. This rearrangement joins TRBV7-7 to TRBJ2-5; a weak D match, TRBD2 (6 bases). Per the germline V gene, CDR1 is SSHAT and CDR2 is FNYEAQ (reference sequence). CDR3 length: 15 amino acids. As DNA, the CDR3 is TGTGCTAGCAGCCTGGTGGCTAGCGCTAAAGAGACCCAGTACTTC. It yields the protein CASSLVASAKETQYF.

This sequence joins TRBV28 and TRBJ2-1, with 10 bases that match TRBD2. The CDR3 covers 14 residues. Unmatched junction bases numbered 5, after V lost 8 bases and J lost 4 bases. Germline assignment: CDR1 MDHEN and CDR2 SYDVKM. The chain's CDR3 is CASLGLAAYNEQFF. For the CDR3, the DNA is TGTGCCAGCCTTGGACTAGCGGCTTACAATGAGCAGTTCTTC.

The rearrangement uses TRBV29-1 and TRBJ2-3, with TRBD2 matching over 8 bases. CDR1 and CDR2 (germline): SQVTM, ANQGSEA. The CDR3 length is 16 residues. Trimming cost V 4 bases and J 5 bases; bases outside gene matches: 14. This CDR3 is CSVVRDPIGREDTQYF. Here the CDR3 DNA reads TGCAGCGTTGTCCGGGACCCCATCGGGAGGGAAGATACGCAGTATTTT.

The chain uses TRBV6-1 and TRBJ2-3, with D unclear. Per the germline V gene, CDR1 is MNHNS and CDR2 is SASEGT. Trimming left V 2 bases short and J 3 bases short, with 12 bases between. The CDR3 is made up of 15 amino acids. CDR3 DNA sequence: TGTGCCAGCAGTGAATCGTTGGCGGAAACAGATACGCAGTATTTT. It codes for CASSESLAETDTQYF.

J is TRBJ1-6 and V is TRBV19, with D uncertain. Germline V lookup: CDR1 LNHDA, CDR2 SQIVND (reference sequence). The length of the CDR3 is 13 residues. Deletions cut 11 bases from V and 8 bases from J, with 16 bases between. As DNA, the CDR3 is TGTGCCTCTTCCGGGGAAACAGATTCACCCCTCCACTTT. Amino acid sequence: CASSGETDSPLHF. The entire variable domain, with the rest obtained from reference TRBV19 and TRBJ1-6, is as follows: DGGITQSPKYLFRKEGQNVTLSCEQNLNHDAMYWYRQDPGQGLRLIYYSQIVNDFQKGDIAEGYSVSREKKESFPLTVTSAQKNPTAFYLCASSGETDSPLHFGNGTRLTVT.

The gene calls are TRBV2 and TRBJ1-3; no reliable D call. CDR1 is SNHLY, CDR2 FYNNEI, per germline. V was cut by 6 bases and J by 0 bases, with 9 bases left in between. The CDR3 length is 14 residues. The CDR3 coding sequence is TGTGCCAGCAGGGGCAGGAACTCTGGAAACACCATATATTTT. Protein sequence: CASRGRNSGNTIYF.

The chain carries TRBV12-1 and TRBJ2-7; the table's D call, TRBD2, was not checked against the DNA. TRBV12-1 is given as a pseudogene. The CDR3 has 15 amino acids. CDR3 sequence (DNA): TGTGCCAGCAGCTCGGAATCCAAGAGGCACCACGAGCAGTACTTC. Translation gives CASSSESKRHHEQYF.

The CDR3 is CASTPTGTHEQYF. DNA of the CDR3: TGTGCCAGCACCCCGACAGGGACCCACGAGCAGTACTTC. The chain employs TRBV6-6 and TRBJ2-7, with TRBD1 matching over 7 bases. The CDR3 contains 13 residues. Losses at the gene ends were 7 bases for V and 5 bases for J; bases not matched to a gene: 8. Germline V gene lookup returns CDR1 MNHNY and CDR2 SVGAGI (reference sequence).

The CDR3 bases are TGCGCCAGCAGCTTGGATACAGGGGGCCGGGATGGCTACACCTTC. This encodes CASSLDTGGRDGYTF. The chain recombines TRBV5-1 with TRBJ1-2; 9 nucleotides line up with TRBD1. Germline CDR1 is SGHRS and CDR2 is YFSETQ. V lost 0 bases to trimming and J lost 6 bases; unmatched junction nucleotides: 6. The CDR3 is 15 residues long.